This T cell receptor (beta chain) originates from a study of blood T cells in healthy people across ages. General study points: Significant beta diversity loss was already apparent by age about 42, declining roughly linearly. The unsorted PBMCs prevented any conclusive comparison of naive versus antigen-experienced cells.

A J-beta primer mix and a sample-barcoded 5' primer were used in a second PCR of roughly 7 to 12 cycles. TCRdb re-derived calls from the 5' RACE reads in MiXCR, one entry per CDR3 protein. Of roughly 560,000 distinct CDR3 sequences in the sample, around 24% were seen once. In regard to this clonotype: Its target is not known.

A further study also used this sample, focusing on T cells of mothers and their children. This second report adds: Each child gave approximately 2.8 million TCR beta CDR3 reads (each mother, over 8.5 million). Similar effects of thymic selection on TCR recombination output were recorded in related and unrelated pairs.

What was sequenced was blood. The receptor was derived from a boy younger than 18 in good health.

CDR3 in amino acids: CASSQASGTGGPYYEQYF. CDR3 nucleotide sequence: TGCGCCAGCAGCCAAGCGTCCGGGACAGGGGGCCCCTACTACGAGCAGTACTTC. The chain recombines TRBV4-1 with TRBJ2-7; 12 nucleotides match TRBD1. The CDR3 has 18 amino acids. Germline V gene sequence: CDR1 MGHRA, CDR2 YSYEKL. The J segment lost 3 bases and the V segment lost 1 base, leaving 10 bases of the junction unmatched.